This passage covers 11 T cell receptor beta chains from one sample sequenced in a study of post-analysis software for immune sequencing data. The study, taken as a whole, reports: Roughly 5 TRBV segments were significantly more frequent in patients than in controls. TRBV5-6, TRBV5-1 and TRBV20-1 were among these segments.

No antigen has been identified for these receptors. Unique molecular identifiers were present in the TCR beta cDNA libraries. In TCRdb, the PCR reads were re-called with MiXCR into one record per CDR3 protein. In the table there are around 710,000 distinct CDR3 sequences, approximately 44% of which are singletons. Specimen: blood. Source of these receptors: a girl between 5 and 17 years old with multiple sclerosis.

The table lists this clonotype with many counts. The CDR3 nucleotides read TGCAGCGTTGGGGCGGGACCTGGCTACGAGCAGTACTTC. It yields the protein CSVGAGPGYEQYF. The chain couples TRBV29-1 to TRBJ2-7; tentatively, D is TRBD2 (6 bases). V dropped 4 bases and J dropped 3 bases, with 13 bases sitting between them. Germline lookup yields CDR1 SQVTM and CDR2 ANQGSEA. The CDR3 totals 13 residues.

The V and J genes are TRBV4-3 and TRBJ2-1; 10 nucleotides line up with TRBD2. CDR1 and CDR2 (germline): LGHNA, YSLEER. The J segment lost 8 bases and the V segment lost 1 base, leaving 11 bases of the junction unmatched. This CDR3 contains 17 residues. The CDR3 is CASSQAASGSNNDEQFF. CDR3 DNA sequence: TGCGCCAGCAGCCAAGCGGCTAGCGGGAGTAATAATGATGAGCAGTTCTTC.

This clonotype was seen only a few times. The chain uses TRBV29-1 and TRBJ2-1; 7 bases fit TRBD2. V shed 3 bases and J 3 bases; nucleotides not matched to a gene: 5. The germline CDR1 and CDR2 sequences are SQVTM and ANQGSEA. This CDR3 has 14 amino acids. The chain's CDR3 is CSVDGLADYNEQFF. DNA for the CDR3: TGCAGCGTTGACGGTCTAGCGGACTACAATGAGCAGTTCTTC.

There are a few counts of this clonotype. V gene TRBV27 combines with J gene TRBJ2-3, with a possible D match to TRBD2 (5 bases). CDR3 length equals 16 residues. V shed 5 bases and J shed 1 base, with 16 bases lying between them. CDR1 is MNHEY and CDR2 is SMNVEV in the germline V gene (reference sequence). CDR3 region: CASSPQAGGGTDTQYF. The CDR3 DNA reads TGTGCCAGCAGTCCACAAGCCGGAGGAGGCACAGATACGCAGTATTTT.

This clonotype was observed a handful of times. The genes are TRBV6-1 and TRBJ2-3, with D perhaps matching TRBD1 (5 bases). The germline gives CDR1 MNHNS, CDR2 SASEGT. V was shortened by 4 bases and J by 2 bases, with 13 bases between the two germline ends. The CDR3 totals 15 residues. CDR3 DNA: TGTGCCAGCAGTGGATCCACAGGCATCACAGATACGCAGTATTTT. Translating gives CASSGSTGITDTQYF.

This clonotype came up a few times. The rearrangement links TRBV4-1 to TRBJ2-7; D unresolved. The CDR3 consists of 15 residues. The V end was cut by 0 bases, the J end by 0 bases, with 9 bases between. In germline, CDR1 is MGHRA, CDR2 YSYEKL. This CDR3 is CASSQEGQSSYEQYF. The CDR3 region has the DNA TGCGCCAGCAGCCAAGAGGGCCAGAGCTCCTACGAGCAGTACTTC.

Remarks on this clonotype: Mismatch with germline at one junction end may stem from a read error. This sequence joins TRBV10-2 and TRBJ2-7; 11 positions agree with TRBD1. Germline V gene data show CDR1 as WSHSY and CDR2 as SAAADI. The CDR3 has 15 residues. The CDR3 reads CASGDPGQGAYEQYF. DNA of the CDR3: TGCGCCAGCGGTGACCCGGGACAGGGGGCCTACGAGCAGTACTTC.

CDR3 nucleotides: TGCAGTGCTTCCAGGGGGCGAGACTATGGCTACACCTTC. Translation: CSASRGRDYGYTF. The chain couples TRBV20-1 to TRBJ1-2; 8 bases agree with TRBD1. This CDR3 is 13 amino acids long. Trimming removed 5 bases from V and 3 bases from J; junction bases left unmatched: 5. The germline gives CDR1 DFQATT, CDR2 SNEGSKA (reference sequence).

This chain uses TRBV5-6 with TRBJ1-2; D call uncertain. From germline, CDR1 is SGHDT and CDR2 YYEEEE. The germline V and J ends were trimmed by 0 bases and 0 bases, with 6 bases remaining between them. The CDR3 has 14 residues. CDR3 in DNA: TGTGCCAGCAGCTTGGCAGAACCTAACTATGGCTACACCTTC. This encodes CASSLAEPNYGYTF. Together with reference TRBV5-6 and TRBJ1-2, the CDR3 gives the full variable domain: DAGVTQSPTHLIKTRGQQVTLRCSPKSGHDTVSWYQQALGQGPQFIFQYYEEEERQRGNFPDRFSGHQFPNYSSELNVNALLLGDSALYLCASSLAEPNYGYTFGSGTRLTVV.

This clonotype was seen a handful of times. The chain links TRBV7-9 to TRBJ2-4; D possibly corresponds to TRBD2 (6 bases). The assigned J gene may be wrong: the sequence end matches TRBJ2-7 better. The CDR3 totals 13 residues. Germline V lookup: CDR1 SEHNR, CDR2 FQNEAQ (reference sequence). CDR3 residues: CASSFTGAYEQYF. The CDR3 DNA is TGTGCCAGCAGTTTTACGGGGGCCTACGAGCAGTACTTC.

The chain couples TRBV6-4 to TRBJ2-3, with D hard to call. CDR1 MRHNA and CDR2 SNTAGT come from the germline V gene. The CDR3 is 16 amino acids. The V end was cut by 0 bases, the J end by 0 bases, with 10 bases between. The CDR3 region has the DNA TGTGCCAGCAGTGACTCGGCTGGTGCTAGCACAGATACGCAGTATTTT. This encodes CASSDSAGASTDTQYF.